A single sample is the source of the 16 T cell receptor beta chains below, sequenced in a study of Graves' ophthalmopathy and Graves' hyperthyroidism. Amplified material comprised TCR beta CDR3 regions derived from RNA transcripts. RT-PCR with HTBI primers came first, then second-round multiplex PCR. In TCRdb, the multiplex PCR reads were re-called with MiXCR into one record per CDR3 protein. The sample has over a million distinct CDR3 sequences, about 40% seen once. Sequenced sample: peripheral blood or thyroid tissue (not recorded which). The receptors come from an adult man with Graves' hyperthyroidism.

The chain employs TRBV5-1 and TRBJ2-7; D unresolved. Germline V gene lookup returns CDR1 SGHRS and CDR2 YFSETQ. V lost 4 bases, J lost 1 base, and 18 bases lay in between. This CDR3 is built from 16 residues. CDR3 bases: TGCGCCAGCAGCCCCCTGGGTGGCGGATCTTCCTACGAGCAGTACTTC. It is translated as CASSPLGGGSSYEQYF. The entire variable domain, with the rest obtained from reference TRBV5-1 and TRBJ2-7, is as follows: KAGVTQTPRYLIKTRGQQVTLSCSPISGHRSVSWYQQTPGQGLQFLFEYFSETQRNKGNFPGRFSGRQFSNSRSEMNVSTLELGDSALYLCASSPLGGGSSYEQYFGPGTRLTVT.

This rearrangement joins TRBV6-1 to TRBJ1-1, with D unclear. V was cut by 6 bases and J by 4 bases, with 12 bases left in between. Germline V gene sequence: CDR1 MNHNS, CDR2 SASEGT. There are 13 residues in the CDR3. CDR3: CASSINSGTEAFF. The CDR3 DNA reads as TGTGCCAGCAGCATAAACAGTGGCACTGAAGCTTTCTTT.

The rearrangement links TRBV19 to TRBJ2-7; TRBD2 aligns across 10 bases. Trimming took 4 bases from V and 5 from J; bases not matched to a gene: 11. The CDR3 extends over 16 amino acids. Germline CDR1 is LNHDA and CDR2 is SQIVND (reference sequence). The CDR3 region has the DNA TGTGCCAGTAGTAAAAGTTGGACTAGCGGAGCCAACGAGCAGTACTTC. Translated, it gives CASSKSWTSGANEQYF.

This clonotype was recorded a few times. V and J are TRBV20-1 and TRBJ1-1; 9 positions agree with TRBD1. The CDR3 sequence is 11 residues long. Trimming cost V 1 base and J 10 bases; bases outside gene matches: 1. In germline, CDR1 is DFQATT, CDR2 SNEGSKA (reference sequence). CDR3 bases: TGCAGTGCTAGAGGGGACAGGGCAGCTTTCTTT. Translated: CSARGDRAAFF.

This clonotype showed up many times. The junction departs from germline at one end; a sequencing error may be responsible. The CDR3 DNA is TGTGCCAGCAGCGCGAGACGGGACAGGAAGGCAAACTTC. It translates to CASSARRDRKANF. The rearrangement links TRBV7-8 to TRBJ2-5; 8 bases are shared with TRBD1. The germline V gene has CDR1 SGHVS and CDR2 FQNEAQ. CDR3 length: 13 residues.

In this sample, this clonotype turned up a few times. The chain combines TRBV2 with TRBJ1-2; D unresolved. CDR1 and CDR2 from the germline V gene are SNHLY and FYNNEI. The CDR3 totals 12 residues. The germline V and J ends were trimmed by 8 bases and 3 bases, with 10 bases remaining between them. CDR3 DNA: TGTGCCAGCTCCAGTCTCGACTATGGCTACACCTTC. Its translation: CASSSLDYGYTF.

The chain carries TRBV6-5 and TRBJ1-5; 10 nucleotides line up with TRBD1. V was clipped by 4 bases and J by 0 bases; unmatched bases: 9. The length of the CDR3 is 18 residues. Germline CDR1 reads MNHEY; CDR2 reads SVGAGI. The CDR3 protein is CASSSLGTGEYSNQPQHF. In DNA form, the CDR3 reads TGTGCCAGCAGTTCACTAGGGACAGGGGAATATAGCAATCAGCCCCAGCATTTT.

The gene calls are TRBV19 and TRBJ2-7, with 7 bases aligning to TRBD1. After removal of 8 bases from V and 8 bases from J, the junction contained 12 bases not matched to a gene. The CDR3 consists of 13 residues. The V gene's germline CDR1 is LNHDA and CDR2 SQIVND (reference sequence). This chain's CDR3 is CASAAQGFAKQYF. In DNA form, the CDR3 reads TGTGCCAGTGCCGCACAGGGGTTCGCCAAGCAGTACTTC.

This clonotype was observed a few times. The rearrangement links TRBV3-1 to TRBJ2-5, with 7 positions matching TRBD2. V gave up 4 bases and J gave up 5 bases; unmatched junction bases: 7. The CDR3 has 14 amino acids. Germline CDR1 and CDR2: LGHDT and YNNKEL (reference sequence). The CDR3 DNA reads as TGTGCCAGCAGCCTCCGGACTAGGCTGGAGACCCAGTACTTC. Amino acid sequence: CASSLRTRLETQYF.

The chain has TRBV5-5 and TRBJ1-5; maybe TRBD1 (6 bases). Germline-derived CDR1 and CDR2 are SGHKS and YYEKEE (reference sequence). V was clipped by 3 bases and J by 1 base, with 11 bases between them. This CDR3 contains 15 residues. Written as DNA, the CDR3 is TGTGCCAGCAGCTGGGGGACAACAAGCAATCAGCCCCAGCATTTT. This sequence encodes CASSWGTTSNQPQHF.

V and J are TRBV14 and TRBJ1-2; D uncertain. CDR1 is SGHDN, CDR2 FVKESK, per germline. The V and J ends lost 6 bases and 3 bases respectively, with 20 bases between them. CDR3 size: 16 residues. The CDR3 reads CASSLFTGSTDYGYTF. The CDR3 nucleotides are TGTGCCAGCAGTTTGTTCACCGGGTCGACGGACTATGGCTACACCTTC.

This clonotype was counted at least ten times. V gene TRBV10-2 combines with J gene TRBJ1-4, with D unresolved. The V end was cut by 6 bases, the J end by 7 bases, with 15 bases between. The CDR3 consists of 14 residues. Germline CDR1 and CDR2: WSHSY and SAAADI. Written as DNA, the CDR3 is TGCGCCAGCAGGGAAACACCTCTGAGTGAAAAACTGTTTTTT. Amino acid sequence: CASRETPLSEKLFF.

With respect to this clonotype: This likely came from a read error, as a far larger clone is one base away. The chain couples TRBV2 to TRBJ1-2; a possible D gene is TRBD1 (5 bases). Trimming removed 6 bases from V and 7 bases from J, with 12 bases in between. Looked up from germline, CDR1 is SNHLY and CDR2 is FYNNEI. This CDR3 has 12 amino acids. CDR3 nucleotides: TGTGCCAGCAGGGCCGGGACCTGTGGCTACACCTTC. Amino acid sequence: CASRAGTCGYTF.

The V and J genes are TRBV10-3 and TRBJ1-1; possibly TRBD1 for D (5 bases). Per germline, CDR1 ENHRY and CDR2 SYGVKD. The CDR3 runs 14 residues. V was clipped by 6 bases and J by 0 bases, with 11 bases between them. CDR3 in DNA: TGTGCCATCAGACAGGTCGGCATGAACACTGAAGCTTTCTTT. It is translated as CAIRQVGMNTEAFF.

This clonotype showed up many times. This chain connects TRBV7-2 to TRBJ2-7, with 7 bases lining up with TRBD1. The CDR3 spans 14 residues. V shed 2 bases, J shed 4 bases, and the junction held 5 bases outside the gene matches. The germline V gene has CDR1 SGHTA and CDR2 FQGNSA. The CDR3 DNA reads TGTGCCAGCAGCTTAATTCAGGGGGTATACGAGCAGTACTTC. Residues: CASSLIQGVYEQYF.

The chain is built from TRBV20-1 and TRBJ2-7; TRBD2 matches 12 bases. CDR3 length: 13 residues. Germline loops: CDR1 DFQATT, CDR2 SNEGSKA (reference sequence). V shed 6 bases and J 3 bases; nucleotides not matched to a gene: 3. The CDR3 loop is CSAPTSGSYEQYF. The CDR3 DNA sequence: TGCAGTGCCCCGACTAGCGGGAGCTACGAGCAGTACTTC.